This section outlines one T cell receptor (beta chain) sequence together with its context. Antigen specificity is unknown. The data stem from a study of regulatory T cells in long-lasting Graves disease. The wider study: Graves' cases, newly diagnosed, had used antithyroid drugs under 3 months. Whole-study results and caveats: Favoring TRBV28, TRBJ1-2 and TRBJ2-5 was a feature seen in persistent disease. Whereas new patients shared 900 to 1,000 public clonotypes, persistent patients shared more, at some 2,700.

The time point denotes: newly diagnosed GD, antithyroid drugs for less than 3 months. Generation of the TCR library employed RNA extracted from PBMCs. From an endocrinology department in Xi'an, China, came the patients. Germline CDR1 and CDR2: MNHEY and SVGEGT. The CDR3 covers 14 residues. V lost 2 bases to trimming and J lost 4 bases, with 11 bases between them. CDR3-region Arm-PCR and iRepertoire HTBI primers produced the TCR beta libraries. TCRdb passed the multiplex PCR reads through MiXCR, listing each CDR3 protein once. The table records over 300,000 distinct CDR3 sequences, 15% of them present only once.

This sequence originates from a female donor with Graves disease. The chain employs TRBV6-2 or TRBV6-3 and TRBJ1-1, with TRBD1 as a possible D gene (5 bases). This sample comprised peripheral blood mononuclear cells (PBMCs), obtained at new diagnosis, from a patient treated with antithyroid drugs. CDR3: CASSYVLGATEAFF. In DNA, the CDR3 is TGTGCCAGCAGTTACGTCCTAGGGGCCACTGAAGCTTTCTTT.